One sample yielded the 10 T cell receptor beta chains listed below, sequenced in a study of cytomegalovirus exposure and HLA in healthy donors. Primers for the PCR totalled 60 Vbeta and 13 Jbeta. Repertoires were generated with immunoSEQ multiplex PCR, while TCRdb's copy carries only in-frame clones and drops some. The sample yields over 130,000 clones, 82% seen once. Sequenced: PBMCs. The receptors come from a male donor in good health and CMV-seronegative.

V is TRBV9 and J is TRBJ1-4; D is perhaps TRBD1 (6 bases). Germline values: CDR1 SGDLS, CDR2 YYNGEE. The CDR3 covers 15 residues. The V end was cut by 4 bases, the J end by 8 bases, with 18 bases between. In nucleotides, the CDR3 is TGTGCCAGCAGCCTTCGGTCCGGGACAAAGGAAAAACTGTTTTTT. Translating gives CASSLRSGTKEKLFF.

This sequence joins TRBV7-8 and TRBJ1-3; D gene ambiguous. The V gene's germline CDR1 is SGHVS and CDR2 FQNEAQ. V lost 3 bases and J lost 7, with 10 bases in between. The CDR3 length is 13 residues. This CDR3 is CASSLRVANTIYF. CDR3 in DNA: TGTGCCAGCAGCTTGCGGGTAGCTAACACCATATATTTT.

CDR3 amino acids: CASSLGQAVRGEQYF. For the CDR3, the DNA is TGTGCCAGCAGCTTGGGACAGGCCGTGCGAGGCGAGCAGTACTTC. V is TRBV5-4 and J is TRBJ2-7; a weak D match, TRBD1 (6 bases). Trimming took 0 bases from V and 6 from J, leaving 16 bases between them. This CDR3 spans 15 amino acids. Germline lookup yields CDR1 SGHNT and CDR2 YYREEE (reference sequence).

In this sample, this clone turned up a few times. The V and J genes are TRBV4-3 and TRBJ2-5; 9 bases fit TRBD1. Looked up from germline, CDR1 is LGHNA and CDR2 is YSLEER. The CDR3 runs 16 residues. Losses at the gene ends were 3 bases for V and 7 bases for J; bases not matched to a gene: 12. The DNA for the CDR3 is TGCGCCAGCAGCCAGGAACAGGGGGCGAGATCGACGACCCAGTACTTC. It specifies CASSQEQGARSTTQYF.

The chain couples TRBV7-3 to TRBJ2-7; 7 bases match TRBD2. The CDR3 runs 15 residues. Germline CDR1 is SGHTA and CDR2 is FQGTGA. J gave up 8 bases and V 1 base, and 11 bases lay outside the gene matches. The CDR3: CASSLIAGASGKQYF. In DNA, the CDR3 is TGTGCCAGCAGCTTAATCGCGGGAGCATCGGGCAAGCAGTACTTC.

The chain employs TRBV19 and TRBJ1-3; weak D call: TRBD1 (6 bases). This CDR3 region has 18 residues. With 0 bases removed from V and 1 base from J, the gap between germline ends came to 16 bases. Germline CDR1 LNHDA, CDR2 SQIVND (reference sequence). CDR3 residues: CASSIDLRDIESGNTIYF. CDR3 nucleotides: TGTGCCAGTAGTATAGATCTCCGGGACATTGAGTCTGGAAACACCATATATTTT.

The chain couples TRBV13 to TRBJ1-3, with no clear D. The CDR3 loop spans 14 amino acids. The germline V and J ends were trimmed by 2 bases and 0 bases, with 5 bases remaining between them. Germline V gene data show CDR1 as PRHDT and CDR2 as FYEKMQ (reference sequence). The CDR3 is CASSLRVSGNTIYF. The CDR3 DNA is TGTGCCAGCAGCTTAAGAGTCTCTGGAAACACCATATATTTT. The full variable domain, rest sourced from reference TRBV13 and TRBJ1-3, is AAGVIQSPRHLIKEKRETATLKCYPIPRHDTVYWYQQGPGQDPQFLISFYEKMQSDKGSIPDRFSAQQFSDYHSELNMSSLELGDSALYFCASSLRVSGNTIYFGEGSWLTVV.

The chain uses TRBV7-9 and TRBJ2-5; D might be TRBD2 (5 bases). Trimming shortened V by 5 bases and J by 1 base, and 14 bases separated the two germline ends. This CDR3 is 15 amino acids long. Germline CDR1 and CDR2: SEHNR and FQNEAQ (reference sequence). The CDR3: CASSVPIGLQETQYF. CDR3 in DNA: TGTGCCAGCAGCGTCCCCATTGGACTCCAAGAGACCCAGTACTTC.

The gene calls are TRBV27 and TRBJ2-7, with 10 bases aligning to TRBD1. The germline CDR1 and CDR2 sequences are MNHEY and SMNVEV (reference sequence). CDR3 length: 16 amino acids. V lost 4 bases and J lost 2; bases outside the gene matches: 8. This chain's CDR3 is CASSSGGGTGAYEQYF. For the CDR3, the DNA is TGTGCCAGCAGTTCGGGGGGCGGGACAGGGGCCTACGAGCAGTACTTC.

The chain carries TRBV6-5 and TRBJ2-3; a possible D gene is TRBD2 (6 bases). The germline V and J ends were trimmed by 5 bases and 0 bases, with 12 bases remaining between them. The CDR3 runs 15 residues. CDR1 and CDR2 (germline): MNHEY, SVGAGI. In DNA form, the CDR3 reads TGTGCCAGCAGTCCCCCCGGGACTAGCACAGATACGCAGTATTTT. As protein: CASSPPGTSTDTQYF.